This entry is about one T cell receptor beta chain. Its antigen remains unidentified. This record belongs to a study of post-analysis software for immune sequencing data. Whole-study findings and limits: Among multiple sclerosis patients, normalized Chao1 diversity was significantly below that of controls. About 5 TRBV segments (TRBV5-6, TRBV5-1 and TRBV20-1 among them) occurred more frequently in patients than in controls.

Unique molecular identifiers were built into the TCR beta cDNA libraries. In TCRdb, the PCR reads were re-called with MiXCR into one record per CDR3 protein. The sample comprises hundreds of thousands of distinct CDR3 sequences, 30% of which are singletons, and 0.5% to 0.6% rests with the top ten. Germline assignment: CDR1 KGHDR and CDR2 SFDVKD. The junction had 17 bases not matched to a gene; V was cut back by 9 bases and J by 5 bases. CDR3 length equals 17 residues. The source material was blood. The clonotype comes from a girl aged 10-17 years with multiple sclerosis. The chain carries TRBV24-1 and TRBJ2-1, with TRBD2 matching 8 bases. CDR3 in DNA: TGTGCCACCGAGGTCCCGATTGCGGGAGGTGGTCACAATGAGCAGTTCTTC. Translation gives CATEVPIAGGGHNEQFF.